The rows below give T cell receptor beta chains drawn from one sample of a study of cytomegalovirus exposure and HLA in healthy donors. Clones were read by immunoSEQ multiplex PCR, and TCRdb kept only the in-frame ones, dropping some. The sample shows fewer than 200,000 clones, around 73% of them seen only once. The source material was PBMCs. The receptors here all came from a young woman in good health and CMV-seropositive. CDR3s include the opening cysteine and the closing phenylalanine or tryptophan. D genes are given only for firm matches. Not every row has a clone size; where given, it reads once, few, many or a size class.

TRBV19	TRBJ1-2	.	.	CASSKQQALYGYTF	TGTGCCAGTAGTAAACAACAGGCTCTATATGGCTACACCTTC
TRBV5-6	TRBJ2-5	.	TRBD2	CASSKGTIEETQYF	TGTGCCAGCAGCAAAGGGACTATAGAAGAGACCCAGTACTTC
TRBV10-2	TRBJ2-1	.	.	CASSGDLDEQFF	TGCGCCAGCAGTGGGGACTTAGATGAGCAGTTCTTC
TRBV11-1	TRBJ2-1	.	TRBD2	CASSFRLAGLMYNEQFF	TGTGCCAGCAGCTTTCGACTAGCGGGGCTCATGTACAATGAGCAGTTCTTC
TRBV28	TRBJ1-3	.	TRBD1	CASSFMGGQGHSGNTIYF	TGTGCCAGCAGTTTTATGGGGGGACAGGGCCACTCTGGAAACACCATATATTTT
TRBV6-1	TRBJ2-1	few	.	CASSLGQGYEQFF	TGTGCCAGCAGTTTAGGGCAGGGCTATGAGCAGTTCTTC
TRBV18	TRBJ2-5	.	.	CASSPPNKRTPQETQYF	TGTGCCAGCTCACCACCGAACAAGCGGACCCCCCAAGAGACCCAGTACTTC
TRBV19	TRBJ2-3	.	TRBD1	CASSRDSLLADTQYF	TGTGCCAGTAGCAGGGACAGCTTACTGGCAGATACGCAGTATTTT
TRBV6-5	TRBJ2-1	.	.	CASSYTENYEQFF	TGTGCCAGCAGTTACACGGAGAACTATGAGCAGTTCTTC
TRBV13	TRBJ1-1	.	.	CASSSQGLVNTEAFF	TGTGCCAGCAGCTCGCAGGGACTGGTGAACACTGAAGCTTTCTTT
TRBV7-8	TRBJ2-3	.	TRBD1	CASSPPWLGTGITDTQYF	TGTGCCAGCAGCCCACCTTGGCTCGGGACAGGGATAACAGATACGCAGTATTTT
TRBV6-1	TRBJ2-7	.	TRBD1	CASSPPGQKYEQYF	TGTGCCAGCAGCCCGCCGGGACAGAAGTACGAGCAGTACTTC
TRBV11-2	TRBJ2-5	.	TRBD2	CASSLVRWAGGYQETQYF	TGTGCCAGCAGCTTAGTGCGATGGGCGGGGGGGTACCAAGAGACCCAGTACTTC
TRBV19	TRBJ2-1	.	TRBD1	CASSKTGDSHNEQFF	TGTGCCAGTAGTAAGACAGGGGATAGCCACAATGAGCAGTTCTTC
TRBV15	TRBJ2-3	.	TRBD2	CATSRGGTSGGASTDTQYF	TGTGCCACCAGCAGAGGGGGGACTAGCGGGGGGGCCAGCACAGATACGCAGTATTTT
TRBV5-1	TRBJ2-7	.	.	CASSSGGTYEQYF	TGCGCCAGCAGCTCTGGGGGGACCTACGAGCAGTACTTC
TRBV9	TRBJ2-2	once	TRBD2	CASSVEIAGDNTGELFF	TGTGCCAGCAGCGTAGAGATAGCGGGGGATAACACCGGGGAGCTGTTTTTT
TRBV25-1	TRBJ1-1	.	.	CASRGRSYTEAFF	TGTGCCAGCAGGGGCAGGTCTTACACTGAAGCTTTCTTT
TRBV7-9	TRBJ2-5	.	.	CASSPTLQGIHETQYF	TGTGCCAGCAGCCCCACCCTTCAGGGTATCCACGAGACCCAGTACTTC
TRBV7-9	TRBJ1-4	.	.	CASSPGTFYNEKLFF	TGTGCCAGCAGCCCCGGGACATTCTATAATGAAAAACTGTTTTTT
TRBV12-5	TRBJ2-5	few	TRBD2	CASAPSGGALETQYF	TGTGCTAGTGCTCCTAGCGGGGGGGCCCTAGAGACCCAGTACTTC
TRBV5-1	TRBJ2-5	few	TRBD1	CASSWSRDREVILYF	TGCGCCAGCAGCTGGTCCCGGGACAGGGAGGTTATTTTGTACTTC
TRBV11-2	TRBJ2-1	once	.	CASSLNLAADEQFF	TGTGCCAGCAGCTTAAATCTAGCCGCCGATGAGCAGTTCTTC
TRBV9	TRBJ2-7	.	TRBD2	CASSVVPGGFYEQYF	TGTGCCAGCAGCGTAGTTCCGGGGGGATTTTACGAGCAGTACTTC
TRBV6-1	TRBJ1-1	.	.	CASRSPGDRTEAFF	TGTGCCAGCAGGTCTCCAGGGGATCGCACTGAAGCTTTCTTT
TRBV7-9	TRBJ2-2	.	.	CASSLSTALNTGELFF	TGTGCCAGCAGCTTAAGTACAGCTCTGAACACCGGGGAGCTGTTTTTT
TRBV6-5	TRBJ1-1	few	TRBD1	CASSYSGRGLQAFF	TGTGCCAGCAGTTACTCGGGCAGGGGGCTTCAAGCTTTCTTT
TRBV7-2	TRBJ1-4	few	.	CASSSEPGGEKLFF	TGTGCCAGCAGCTCCGAGCCCGGGGGTGAAAAACTGTTTTTT
TRBV5-6	TRBJ2-1	.	TRBD1	CASSSRQGAGEQFF	TGTGCCAGCAGCTCCCGACAGGGGGCGGGTGAGCAGTTCTTC
TRBV30	TRBJ1-1	few	.	CAWSNPPGTEAFF	TGTGCCTGGAGTAATCCTCCGGGCACTGAAGCTTTCTTT